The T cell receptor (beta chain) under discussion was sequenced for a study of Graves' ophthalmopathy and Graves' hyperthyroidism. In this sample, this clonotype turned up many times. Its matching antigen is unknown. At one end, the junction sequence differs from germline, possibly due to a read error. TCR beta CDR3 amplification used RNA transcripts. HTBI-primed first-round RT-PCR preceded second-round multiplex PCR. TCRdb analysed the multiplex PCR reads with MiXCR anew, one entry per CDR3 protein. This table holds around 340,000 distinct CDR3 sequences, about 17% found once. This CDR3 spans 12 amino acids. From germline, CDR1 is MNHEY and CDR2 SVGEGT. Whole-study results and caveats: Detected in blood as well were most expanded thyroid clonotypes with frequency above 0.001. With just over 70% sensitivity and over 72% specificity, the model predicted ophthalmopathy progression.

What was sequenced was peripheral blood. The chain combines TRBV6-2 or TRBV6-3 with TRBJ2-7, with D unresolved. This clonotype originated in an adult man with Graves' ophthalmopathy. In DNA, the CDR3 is TGTGCCAGCGGTAAGGGAACCTACGGGCAGTACTTC. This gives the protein CASGKGTYGQYF.